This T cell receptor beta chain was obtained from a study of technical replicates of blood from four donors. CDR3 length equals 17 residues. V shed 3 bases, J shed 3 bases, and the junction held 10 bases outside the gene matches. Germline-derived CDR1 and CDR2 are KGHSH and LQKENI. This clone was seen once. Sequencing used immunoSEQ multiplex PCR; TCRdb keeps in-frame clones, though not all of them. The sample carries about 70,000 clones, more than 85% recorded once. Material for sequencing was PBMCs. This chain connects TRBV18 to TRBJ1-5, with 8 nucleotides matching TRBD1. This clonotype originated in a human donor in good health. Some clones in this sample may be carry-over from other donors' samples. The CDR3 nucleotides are TGTGCCAGCTCACCTGCGGCAGGGGGCCTTCTCAATCAGCCCCAGCATTTT. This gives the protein CASSPAAGGLLNQPQHF.